These 13 T cell receptor beta chains share one sample of origin, sequenced in a study of control samples from healthy donors and cancer patients. The data were produced by immunoSEQ multiplex PCR, yet TCRdb's version contains in-frame clones alone and is incomplete. The profile shows roughly 130,000 clones, about 95% of them singletons. The specimen sequenced was blood. The receptors were sampled from a man aged 30 to 45 in good health.

This clone showed up just once. CDR3 in amino acids: CASSFHQGGQTNYGYTF. CDR3 bases: TGTGCCAGCAGTTTCCACCAGGGGGGTCAAACGAACTATGGCTACACCTTC. The chain couples TRBV27 to TRBJ1-2, with 7 bases aligning to TRBD1. V trimming: 3 bases; J trimming: 2 bases; junction bases outside the gene matches: 12. Germline CDR1 MNHEY, CDR2 SMNVEV (reference sequence). This CDR3 has 17 residues.

The rearrangement joins TRBV6-5 to TRBJ2-2; possibly TRBD2 for D (6 bases). The CDR3 extends over 16 amino acids. Trimming pared 4 bases from V and 0 bases from J, leaving 12 bases between. Per germline, CDR1 MNHEY and CDR2 SVGAGI. The CDR3 nucleotides are TGTGCCAGCAGTTCCCCCGGAGGGGCGAACACCGGGGAGCTGTTTTTT. Translation gives CASSSPGGANTGELFF.

CDR3 nucleotides: TGTGCCAGTAGTATGGGGAGGACAGGGGTCACTGAAGCTTTCTTT. Amino acid sequence: CASSMGRTGVTEAFF. The V call is TRBV19, the J call TRBJ1-1, with 9 bases lining up with TRBD1. Germline V CDR1 and CDR2: LNHDA, SQIVND (reference sequence). CDR3 length: 15 amino acids. Unmatched junction bases numbered 6, after V lost 3 bases and J lost 4 bases.

The chain couples TRBV25-1 to TRBJ2-5; 9 nucleotides align to TRBD2. J gave up 1 base and V 2 bases, and 2 bases lay outside the gene matches. The V gene's germline CDR1 is MGHDK and CDR2 SYGVNS. The CDR3 has 15 amino acids. In DNA, the CDR3 is TGTGCCAGCAGTGAACTAGCGGGGACCCAAGAGACCCAGTACTTC. Translation gives CASSELAGTQETQYF.

This rearrangement joins TRBV18 to TRBJ2-3; D tentatively fits TRBD1 or TRBD2 (5 bases each). The CDR3 is made up of 15 amino acids. Germline CDR1 is KGHSH and CDR2 is LQKENI. Trimming removed 4 bases at V and 1 base at J, with 12 bases between. CDR3 nucleotide sequence: TGTGCCAGCTCACTGTCGACGGGACGCACAGATACGCAGTATTTT. It is translated as CASSLSTGRTDTQYF.

This sequence joins TRBV27 and TRBJ2-3; D gene ambiguous. CDR3 length: 16 residues. The germline gives CDR1 MNHEY, CDR2 SMNVEV (reference sequence). V was pared by 3 bases and J by 7 bases, with 20 bases between. CDR3 DNA: TGTGCCAGCAGTTTCGGCAGAGCTCACATCACTAATACGCAGTATTTT. Its translation: CASSFGRAHITNTQYF.

This chain links TRBV5-1 with TRBJ1-3; TRBD1 might be the D (6 bases). V lost 4 bases, J lost 0 bases, and 8 bases lay in between. Germline values: CDR1 SGHRS, CDR2 YFSETQ. The CDR3 runs to 14 residues. CDR3 residues: CASSETGSGNTIYF. CDR3 DNA: TGCGCCAGCAGCGAGACAGGCTCTGGAAACACCATATATTTT.

The chain employs TRBV27 and TRBJ2-6, with D perhaps TRBD1 or TRBD2 (5 bases each). This CDR3 has 16 residues. Trimming removed 3 bases from V and 4 bases from J, with 13 bases in between. Germline loops: CDR1 MNHEY, CDR2 SMNVEV (reference sequence). The CDR3 loop reads CASSFLGTAGANVLTF. CDR3 DNA sequence: TGTGCCAGCAGTTTTCTCGGGACCGCCGGGGCCAACGTCCTGACTTTC.

The chain links TRBV5-1 to TRBJ2-2; tentatively, D is TRBD1 (6 bases). CDR1 SGHRS and CDR2 YFSETQ come from the germline V gene. The V and J ends lost 4 bases and 0 bases respectively, with 10 bases between them. There are 15 residues in the CDR3. The CDR3 sequence: CASSAGVPNTGELFF. The CDR3 bases are TGCGCCAGCAGCGCAGGGGTACCGAACACCGGGGAGCTGTTTTTT.

The chain is built from TRBV6-2 or TRBV6-3 and TRBJ2-5; a possible D gene is TRBD1 (5 bases). From germline, CDR1 is MNHEY and CDR2 SVGEGT. This CDR3 spans 14 amino acids. The V and J ends lost 5 bases and 3 bases respectively, with 13 bases between them. As DNA, the CDR3 is TGTGCCAGCAGTCACTTCAGCAGGGAAGAGACCCAGTACTTC. This translates into CASSHFSREETQYF.

The rearrangement joins TRBV7-9 to TRBJ1-5; TRBD1 matches at 7 bases. This CDR3 region has 17 residues. Germline-derived CDR1 and CDR2 are SEHNR and FQNEAQ (reference sequence). Trimming removed 1 base from V and 2 bases from J; junction bases left unmatched: 8. The chain's CDR3 is CASSLGAGGWGNQPQHF. As DNA, the CDR3 is TGTGCCAGCAGCTTAGGGGCAGGGGGATGGGGCAATCAGCCCCAGCATTTT.

This rearrangement joins TRBV30 to TRBJ2-7, with 8 bases identical to TRBD2. Unmatched junction bases numbered 1, after V lost 2 bases and J lost 1 base. The CDR3 is 13 amino acids. Per germline, CDR1 GTSNPN and CDR2 SVGIG (reference sequence). The CDR3 region has the DNA TGTGCCTGGAGTAGCGGGGGTTCCTACGAGCAGTACTTC. Its translation is CAWSSGGSYEQYF.

The V call is TRBV5-6, the J call TRBJ1-6; weak D call: TRBD1 (6 bases). The CDR3 covers 17 residues. The germline V gene has CDR1 SGHDT and CDR2 YYEEEE. V was pared by 4 bases and J by 0 bases, with 14 bases between. CDR3 coding DNA: TGTGCCAGCAGCAGCACAGGGACTAGCTCCTATAATTCACCCCTCCACTTT. Amino acid sequence: CASSSTGTSSYNSPLHF.